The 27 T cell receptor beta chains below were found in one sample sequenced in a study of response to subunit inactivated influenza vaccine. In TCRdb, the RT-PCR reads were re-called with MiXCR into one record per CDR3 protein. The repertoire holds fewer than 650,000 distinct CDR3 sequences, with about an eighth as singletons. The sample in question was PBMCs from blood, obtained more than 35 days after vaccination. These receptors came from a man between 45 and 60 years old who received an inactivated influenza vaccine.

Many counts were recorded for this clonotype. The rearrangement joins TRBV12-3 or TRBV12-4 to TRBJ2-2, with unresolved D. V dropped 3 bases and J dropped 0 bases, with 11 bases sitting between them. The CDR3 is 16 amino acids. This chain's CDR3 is CASSLVTNTNTGELFF. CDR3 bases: TGTGCCAGCAGTTTGGTGACCAATACGAACACCGGGGAGCTGTTTTTT.

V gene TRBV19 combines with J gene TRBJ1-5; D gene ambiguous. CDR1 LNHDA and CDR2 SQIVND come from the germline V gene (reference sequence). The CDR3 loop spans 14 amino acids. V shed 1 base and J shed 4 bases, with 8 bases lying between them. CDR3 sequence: CASSIVVQNQPQHF. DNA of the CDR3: TGTGCCAGTAGTATAGTGGTCCAAAATCAGCCCCAGCATTTT. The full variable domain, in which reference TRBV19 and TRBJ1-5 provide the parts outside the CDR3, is DGGITQSPKYLFRKEGQNVTLSCEQNLNHDAMYWYRQDPGQGLRLIYYSQIVNDFQKGDIAEGYSVSREKKESFPLTVTSAQKNPTAFYLCASSIVVQNQPQHFGDGTRLSIL.

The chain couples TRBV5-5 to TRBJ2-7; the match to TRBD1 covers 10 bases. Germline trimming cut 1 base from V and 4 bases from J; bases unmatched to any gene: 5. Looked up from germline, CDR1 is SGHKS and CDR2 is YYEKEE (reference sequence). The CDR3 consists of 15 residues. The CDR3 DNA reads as TGTGCCAGCAGCTTGTCGGGACAGGGGCCTTACGAGCAGTACTTC. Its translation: CASSLSGQGPYEQYF.

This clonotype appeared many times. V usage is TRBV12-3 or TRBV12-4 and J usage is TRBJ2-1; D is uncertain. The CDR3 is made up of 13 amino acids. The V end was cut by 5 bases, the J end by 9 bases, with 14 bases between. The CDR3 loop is CASSLHPEAEQFF. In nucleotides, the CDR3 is TGTGCCAGCAGTCTTCACCCCGAGGCTGAGCAGTTCTTC.

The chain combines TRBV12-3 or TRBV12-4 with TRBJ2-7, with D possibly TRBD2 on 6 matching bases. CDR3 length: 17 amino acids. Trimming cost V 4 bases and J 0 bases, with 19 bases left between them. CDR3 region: CASSYIGGFRGSYEQYF. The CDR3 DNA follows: TGTGCCAGCAGTTATATAGGAGGGTTCCGGGGCTCCTACGAGCAGTACTTC.

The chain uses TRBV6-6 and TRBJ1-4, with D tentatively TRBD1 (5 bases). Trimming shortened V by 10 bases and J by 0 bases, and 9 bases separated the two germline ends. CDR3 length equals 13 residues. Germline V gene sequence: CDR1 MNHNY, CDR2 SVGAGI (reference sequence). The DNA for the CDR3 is TGTGCCATCGGGGCTTCAACTAATGAAAAACTGTTTTTT. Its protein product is CAIGASTNEKLFF.

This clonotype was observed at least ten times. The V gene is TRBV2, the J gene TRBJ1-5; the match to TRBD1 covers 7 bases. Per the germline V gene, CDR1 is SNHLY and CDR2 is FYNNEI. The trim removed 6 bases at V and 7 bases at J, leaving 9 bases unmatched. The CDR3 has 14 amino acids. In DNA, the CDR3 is TGTGCCAGCAGCGCAGACAGGGAAGGACAGCCCCAGCATTTT. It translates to CASSADREGQPQHF.

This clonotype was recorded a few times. CDR3 coding DNA: TGTGCCAGCAGTTACCGTTTGGGCACTGAAGCTTTCTTT. Residues: CASSYRLGTEAFF. The chain is built from TRBV6-5 and TRBJ1-1; D gene uncertain. Trimming stripped 2 bases from V and 4 bases from J, with 8 bases between. The CDR3 has 13 residues. Per germline, CDR1 MNHEY and CDR2 SVGAGI.

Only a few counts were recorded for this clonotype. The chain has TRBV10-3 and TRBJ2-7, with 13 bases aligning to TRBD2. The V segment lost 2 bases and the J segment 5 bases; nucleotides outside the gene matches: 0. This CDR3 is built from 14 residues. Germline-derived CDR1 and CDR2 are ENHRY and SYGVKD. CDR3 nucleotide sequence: TGTGCCATCAGTGAGACTAGCGGGAGGGACGAGCAGTACTTC. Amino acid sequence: CAISETSGRDEQYF.

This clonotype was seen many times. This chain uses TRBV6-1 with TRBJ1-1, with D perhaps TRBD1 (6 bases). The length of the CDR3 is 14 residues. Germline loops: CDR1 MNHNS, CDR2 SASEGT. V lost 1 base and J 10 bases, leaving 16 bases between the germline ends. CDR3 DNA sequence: TGTGCCAGCAGTGAAGTAAGGGGGGTCGGGAGAGCTTTCTTT. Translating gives CASSEVRGVGRAFF.

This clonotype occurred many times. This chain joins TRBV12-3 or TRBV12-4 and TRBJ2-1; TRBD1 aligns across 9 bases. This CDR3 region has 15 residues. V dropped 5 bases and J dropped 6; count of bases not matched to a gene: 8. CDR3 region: CASSPRTGEGNEQFF. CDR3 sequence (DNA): TGTGCCAGCAGTCCTCGGACAGGGGAGGGCAATGAGCAGTTCTTC.

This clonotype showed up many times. CDR3 sequence: CSDSVNEQFF. The CDR3 DNA reads TGCAGCGACTCGGTGAATGAGCAGTTCTTC. This chain uses TRBV29-1 with TRBJ2-1; D is ambiguous. The CDR3 runs 10 residues. Between the trimmed V and J ends, which lost 7 bases and 7 bases, there was a span of 8 bases. Per germline, CDR1 SQVTM and CDR2 ANQGSEA.

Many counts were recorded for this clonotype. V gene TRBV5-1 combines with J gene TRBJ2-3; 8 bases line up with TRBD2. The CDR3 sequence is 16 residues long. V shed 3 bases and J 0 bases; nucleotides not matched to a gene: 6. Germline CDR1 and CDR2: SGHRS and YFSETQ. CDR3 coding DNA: TGCGCCAGCAGCTCTGGACTAGCTGATAGCACAGATACGCAGTATTTT. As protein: CASSSGLADSTDTQYF.

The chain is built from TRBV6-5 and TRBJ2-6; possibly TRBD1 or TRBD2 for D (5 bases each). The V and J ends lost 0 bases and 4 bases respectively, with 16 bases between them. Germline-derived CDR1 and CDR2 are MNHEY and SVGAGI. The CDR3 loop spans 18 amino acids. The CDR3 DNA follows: TGTGCCAGCAGTTACTCCCCAGTGGGGGTTACAGGGGCCAACGTCCTGACTTTC. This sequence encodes CASSYSPVGVTGANVLTF.

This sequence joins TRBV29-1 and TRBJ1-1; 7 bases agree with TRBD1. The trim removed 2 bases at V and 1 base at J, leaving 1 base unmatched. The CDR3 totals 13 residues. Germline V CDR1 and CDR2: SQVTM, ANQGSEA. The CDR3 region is CSVERQGNTEAFF. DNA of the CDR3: TGCAGCGTTGAACGACAGGGGAACACTGAAGCTTTCTTT.

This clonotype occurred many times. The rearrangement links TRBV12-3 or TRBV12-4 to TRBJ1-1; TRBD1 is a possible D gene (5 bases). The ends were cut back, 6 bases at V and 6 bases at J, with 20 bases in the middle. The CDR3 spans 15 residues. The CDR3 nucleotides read TGTGCCAGCAGATACGGTTGGGGCCCCAGCGCTGAAGCTTTCTTT. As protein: CASRYGWGPSAEAFF.

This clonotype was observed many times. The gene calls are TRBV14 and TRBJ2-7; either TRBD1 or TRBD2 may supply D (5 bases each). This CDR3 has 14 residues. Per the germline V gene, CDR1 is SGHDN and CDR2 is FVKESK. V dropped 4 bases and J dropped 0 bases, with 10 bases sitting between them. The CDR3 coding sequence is TGTGCCAGCAGCCGGAGGACATCCTCCTACGAGCAGTACTTC. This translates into CASSRRTSSYEQYF.

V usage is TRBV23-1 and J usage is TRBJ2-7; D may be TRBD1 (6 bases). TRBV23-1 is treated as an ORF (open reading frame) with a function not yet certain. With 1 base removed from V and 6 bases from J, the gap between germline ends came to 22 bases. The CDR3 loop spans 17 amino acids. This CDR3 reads CASSQFSGGDLRSEQYF. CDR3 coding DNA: TGCGCCAGCAGTCAATTTTCTGGGGGCGATCTCCGGAGCGAGCAGTACTTC.

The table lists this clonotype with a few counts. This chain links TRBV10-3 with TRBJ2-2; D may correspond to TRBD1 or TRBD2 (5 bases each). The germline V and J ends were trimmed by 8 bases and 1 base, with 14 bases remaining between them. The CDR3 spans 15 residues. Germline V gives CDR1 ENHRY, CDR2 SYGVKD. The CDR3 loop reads CAIGSGTGNTGELFF. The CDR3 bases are TGTGCCATCGGCTCCGGGACCGGGAACACCGGGGAGCTGTTTTTT.

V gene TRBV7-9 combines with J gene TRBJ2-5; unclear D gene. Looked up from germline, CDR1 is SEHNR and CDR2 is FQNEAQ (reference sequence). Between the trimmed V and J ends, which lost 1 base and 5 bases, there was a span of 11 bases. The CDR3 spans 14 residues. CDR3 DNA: TGTGCCAGCAGCTTAGACAACGGCTCGGAGACCCAGTACTTC. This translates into CASSLDNGSETQYF.

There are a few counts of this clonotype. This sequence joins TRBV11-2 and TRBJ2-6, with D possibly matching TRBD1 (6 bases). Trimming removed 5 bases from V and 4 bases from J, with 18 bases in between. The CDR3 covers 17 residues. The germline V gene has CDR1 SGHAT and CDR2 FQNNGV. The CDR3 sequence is CASSPRQVVWGANVLTF. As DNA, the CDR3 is TGTGCCAGCAGCCCGCGACAGGTCGTGTGGGGGGCCAACGTCCTGACTTTC.

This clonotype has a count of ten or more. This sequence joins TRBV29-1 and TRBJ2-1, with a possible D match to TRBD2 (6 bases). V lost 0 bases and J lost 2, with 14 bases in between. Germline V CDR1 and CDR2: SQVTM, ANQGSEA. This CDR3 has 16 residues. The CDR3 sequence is CSVEEMRGGTYNEQFF. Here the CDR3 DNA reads TGCAGCGTTGAAGAGATGAGGGGAGGCACCTACAATGAGCAGTTCTTC.

The CDR3 sequence: CASSKAGTRSPGELFF. The DNA of the CDR3 is TGTGCCAGCAGTAAAGCCGGGACTAGGTCCCCCGGGGAGCTGTTTTTT. V usage is TRBV28 and J usage is TRBJ2-2; 8 bases fit TRBD2. Germline V gene lookup returns CDR1 MDHEN and CDR2 SYDVKM. The V segment lost 5 bases and the J segment 6 bases; nucleotides outside the gene matches: 11. The CDR3 extends over 16 amino acids.

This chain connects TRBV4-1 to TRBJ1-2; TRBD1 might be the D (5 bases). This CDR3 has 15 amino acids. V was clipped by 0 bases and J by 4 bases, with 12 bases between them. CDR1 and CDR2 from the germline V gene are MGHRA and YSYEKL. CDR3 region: CASSQDSGVAYGYTF. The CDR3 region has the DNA TGCGCCAGCAGCCAAGATTCGGGGGTGGCCTATGGCTACACCTTC.

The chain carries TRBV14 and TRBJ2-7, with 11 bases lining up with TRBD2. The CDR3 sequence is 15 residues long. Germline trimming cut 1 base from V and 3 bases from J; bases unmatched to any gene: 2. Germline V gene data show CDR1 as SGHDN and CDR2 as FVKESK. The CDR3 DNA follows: TGTGCCAGCAGCCAAGTAGCGGGGGGGAACTACGAGCAGTACTTC. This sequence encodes CASSQVAGGNYEQYF.

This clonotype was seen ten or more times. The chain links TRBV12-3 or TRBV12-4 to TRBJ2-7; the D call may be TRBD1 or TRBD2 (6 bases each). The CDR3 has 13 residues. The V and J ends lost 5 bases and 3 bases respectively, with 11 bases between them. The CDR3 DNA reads TGTGCCAGCAGTCCAGGGGAGGTCTACGAGCAGTACTTC. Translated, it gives CASSPGEVYEQYF.

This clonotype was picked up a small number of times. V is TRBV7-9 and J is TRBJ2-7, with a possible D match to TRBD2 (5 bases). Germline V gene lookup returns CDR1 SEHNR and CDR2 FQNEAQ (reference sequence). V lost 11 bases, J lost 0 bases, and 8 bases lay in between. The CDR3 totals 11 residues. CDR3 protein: CALGDSYEQYF. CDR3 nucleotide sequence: TGTGCCCTCGGGGACTCCTACGAGCAGTACTTC. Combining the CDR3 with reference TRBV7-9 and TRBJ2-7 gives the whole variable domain DTGVSQNPRHKITKRGQNVTFRCDPISEHNRLYWYRQTLGQGPEFLTYFQNEAQLEKSRLLSDRFSAERPKGSFSTLEIQRTEQGDSAMYLCALGDSYEQYFGPGTRLTVT.